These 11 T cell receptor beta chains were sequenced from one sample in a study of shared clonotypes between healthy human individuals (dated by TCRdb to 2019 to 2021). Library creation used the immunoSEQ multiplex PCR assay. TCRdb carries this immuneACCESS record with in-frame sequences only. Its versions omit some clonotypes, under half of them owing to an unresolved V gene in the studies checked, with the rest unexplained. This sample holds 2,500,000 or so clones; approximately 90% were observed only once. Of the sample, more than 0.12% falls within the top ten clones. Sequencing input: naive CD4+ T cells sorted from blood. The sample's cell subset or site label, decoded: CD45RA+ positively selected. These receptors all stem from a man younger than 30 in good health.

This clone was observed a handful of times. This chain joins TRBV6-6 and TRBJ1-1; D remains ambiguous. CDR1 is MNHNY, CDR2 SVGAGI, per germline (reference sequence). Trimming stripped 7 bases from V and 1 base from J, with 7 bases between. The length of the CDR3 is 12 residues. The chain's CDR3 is CASNRQNTEAFF. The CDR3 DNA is TGTGCCAGCAATAGGCAGAACACTGAAGCTTTCTTT.

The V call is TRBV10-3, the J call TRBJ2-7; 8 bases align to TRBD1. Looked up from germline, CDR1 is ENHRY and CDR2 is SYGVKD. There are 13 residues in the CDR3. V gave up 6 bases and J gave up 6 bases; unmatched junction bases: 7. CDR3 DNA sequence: TGTGCCATCAGCCCCGGGACAGGTACCGAGCAGTACTTC. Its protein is CAISPGTGTEQYF.

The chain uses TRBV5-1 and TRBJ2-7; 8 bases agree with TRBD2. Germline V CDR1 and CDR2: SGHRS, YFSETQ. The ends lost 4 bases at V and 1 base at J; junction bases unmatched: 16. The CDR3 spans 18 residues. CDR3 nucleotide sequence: TGCGCCAGCAGCGTTGCCCGCCAAACTAGCGGAACTTCCTACGAGCAGTACTTC. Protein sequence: CASSVARQTSGTSYEQYF.

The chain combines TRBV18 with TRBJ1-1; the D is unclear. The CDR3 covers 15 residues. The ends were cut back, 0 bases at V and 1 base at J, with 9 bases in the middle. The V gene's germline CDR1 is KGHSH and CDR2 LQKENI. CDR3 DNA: TGTGCCAGCTCACCACCGATGACGCCGAACACTGAAGCTTTCTTT. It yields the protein CASSPPMTPNTEAFF. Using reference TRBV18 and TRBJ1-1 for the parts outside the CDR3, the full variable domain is NAGVMQNPRHLVRRRGQEARLRCSPMKGHSHVYWYRQLPEEGLKFMVYLQKENIIDESGMPKERFSAEFPKEGPSILRIQQVVRGDSAAYFCASSPPMTPNTEAFFGQGTRLTVV.

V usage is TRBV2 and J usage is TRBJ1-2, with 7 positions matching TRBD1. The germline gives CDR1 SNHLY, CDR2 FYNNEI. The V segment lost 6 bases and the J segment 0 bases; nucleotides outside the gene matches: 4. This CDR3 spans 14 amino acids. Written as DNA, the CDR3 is TGTGCCAGCAGCGGGACAGCGACTAACTATGGCTACACCTTC. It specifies CASSGTATNYGYTF. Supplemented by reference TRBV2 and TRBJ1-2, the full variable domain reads EPEVTQTPSHQVTQMGQEVILRCVPISNHLYFYWYRQILGQKVEFLVSFYNNEISEKSEIFDDQFSVERPDGSNFTLKIRSTKLEDSAMYFCASSGTATNYGYTFGSGTRLTVV.

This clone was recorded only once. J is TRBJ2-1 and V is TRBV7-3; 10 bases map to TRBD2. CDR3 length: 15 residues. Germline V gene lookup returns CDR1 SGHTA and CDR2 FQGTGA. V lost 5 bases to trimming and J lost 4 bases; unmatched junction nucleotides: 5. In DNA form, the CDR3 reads TGTGCCAGCAGCACAGGGACTAGCGTTTACAATGAGCAGTTCTTC. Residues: CASSTGTSVYNEQFF. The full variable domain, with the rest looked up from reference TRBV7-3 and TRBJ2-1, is GAGVSQTPSNKVTEKGKYVELRCDPISGHTALYWYRQSLGQGPEFLIYFQGTGAADDSGLPNDRFFAVRPEGSVSTLKIQRTERGDSAVYLCASSTGTSVYNEQFFGPGTRLTVL.

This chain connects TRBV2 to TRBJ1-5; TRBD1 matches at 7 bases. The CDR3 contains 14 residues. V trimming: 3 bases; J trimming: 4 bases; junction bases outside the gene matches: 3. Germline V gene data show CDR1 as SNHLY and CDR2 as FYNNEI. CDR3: CASSEDRQNQPQHF. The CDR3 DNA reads TGTGCCAGCAGTGAGGACAGGCAGAATCAGCCCCAGCATTTT.

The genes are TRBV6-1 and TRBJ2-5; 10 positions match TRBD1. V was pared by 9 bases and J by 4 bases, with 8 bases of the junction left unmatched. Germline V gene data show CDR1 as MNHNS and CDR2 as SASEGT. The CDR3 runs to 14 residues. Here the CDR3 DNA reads TGTGCCAGTTTGACAGGGGGCATTCCAGAGACCCAGTACTTC. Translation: CASLTGGIPETQYF.

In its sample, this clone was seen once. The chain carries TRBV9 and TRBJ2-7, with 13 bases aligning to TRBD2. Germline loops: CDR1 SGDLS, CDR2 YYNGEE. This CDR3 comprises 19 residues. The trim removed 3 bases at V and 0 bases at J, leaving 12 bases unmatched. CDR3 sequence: CASSAGLTSGRTSSYEQYF. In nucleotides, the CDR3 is TGTGCCAGCAGCGCCGGATTGACTAGCGGGAGGACCTCCTCCTACGAGCAGTACTTC.

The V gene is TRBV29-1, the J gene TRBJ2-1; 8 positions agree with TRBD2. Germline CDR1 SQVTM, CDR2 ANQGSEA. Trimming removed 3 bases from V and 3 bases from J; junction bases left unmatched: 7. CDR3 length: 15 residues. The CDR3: CSVEKGGRYYNEQFF. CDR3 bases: TGCAGCGTTGAGAAGGGCGGGAGGTACTACAATGAGCAGTTCTTC.

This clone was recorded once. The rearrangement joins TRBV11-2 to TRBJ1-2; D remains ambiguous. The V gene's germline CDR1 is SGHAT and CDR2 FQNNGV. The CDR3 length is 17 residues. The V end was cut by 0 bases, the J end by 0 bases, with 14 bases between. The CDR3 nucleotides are TGTGCCAGCAGCTTAGATCGTGGATCCGTCGCTAACTATGGCTACACCTTC. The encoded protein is CASSLDRGSVANYGYTF.